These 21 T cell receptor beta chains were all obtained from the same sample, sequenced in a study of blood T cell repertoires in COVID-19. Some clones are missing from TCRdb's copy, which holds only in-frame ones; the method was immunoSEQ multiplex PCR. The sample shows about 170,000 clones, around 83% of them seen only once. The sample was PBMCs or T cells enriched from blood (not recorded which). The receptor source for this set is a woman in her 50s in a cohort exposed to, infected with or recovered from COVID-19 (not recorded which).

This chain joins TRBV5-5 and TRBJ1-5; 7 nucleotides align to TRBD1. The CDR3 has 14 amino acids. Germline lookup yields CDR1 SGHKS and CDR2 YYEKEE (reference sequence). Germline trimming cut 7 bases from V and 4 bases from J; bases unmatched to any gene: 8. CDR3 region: CASQPGQLNQPQHF. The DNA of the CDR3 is TGTGCCAGCCAGCCGGGACAGCTAAATCAGCCCCAGCATTTT.

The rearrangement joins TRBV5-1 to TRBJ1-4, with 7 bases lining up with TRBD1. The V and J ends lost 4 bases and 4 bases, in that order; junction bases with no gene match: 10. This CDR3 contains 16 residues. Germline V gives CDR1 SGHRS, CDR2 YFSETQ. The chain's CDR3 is CASSPNTGVLNEKLFF. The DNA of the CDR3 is TGCGCCAGCAGCCCAAATACAGGGGTCCTTAATGAAAAACTGTTTTTT.

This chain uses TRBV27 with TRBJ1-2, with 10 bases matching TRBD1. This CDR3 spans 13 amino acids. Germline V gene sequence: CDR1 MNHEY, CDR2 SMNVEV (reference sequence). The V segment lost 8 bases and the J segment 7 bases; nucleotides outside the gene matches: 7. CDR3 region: CASGRGQGFGYTF. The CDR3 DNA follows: TGTGCCAGCGGCCGGGGACAGGGGTTTGGCTACACCTTC.

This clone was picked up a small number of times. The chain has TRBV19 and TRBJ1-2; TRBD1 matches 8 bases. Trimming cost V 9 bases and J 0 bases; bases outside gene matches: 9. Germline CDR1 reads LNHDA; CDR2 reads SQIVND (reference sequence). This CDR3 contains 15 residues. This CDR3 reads CASSYGQGANYGYTF. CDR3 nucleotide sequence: TGTGCCAGCTCCTACGGACAGGGAGCTAACTATGGCTACACCTTC.

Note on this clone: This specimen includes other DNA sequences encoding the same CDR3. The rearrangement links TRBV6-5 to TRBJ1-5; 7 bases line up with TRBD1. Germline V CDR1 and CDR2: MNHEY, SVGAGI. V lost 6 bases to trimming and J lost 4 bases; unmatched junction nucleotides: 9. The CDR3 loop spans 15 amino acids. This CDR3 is CASRPTGPSNQPQHF. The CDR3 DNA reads TGTGCCAGCAGACCGACAGGGCCGAGTAATCAGCCCCAGCATTTT.

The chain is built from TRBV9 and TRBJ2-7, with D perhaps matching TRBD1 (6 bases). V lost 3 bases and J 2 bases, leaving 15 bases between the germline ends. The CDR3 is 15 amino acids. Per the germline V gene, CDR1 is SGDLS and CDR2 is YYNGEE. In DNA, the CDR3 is TGTGCCAGCAGCGCCCAGACAGGACCAACCTACGAGCAGTACTTC. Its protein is CASSAQTGPTYEQYF.

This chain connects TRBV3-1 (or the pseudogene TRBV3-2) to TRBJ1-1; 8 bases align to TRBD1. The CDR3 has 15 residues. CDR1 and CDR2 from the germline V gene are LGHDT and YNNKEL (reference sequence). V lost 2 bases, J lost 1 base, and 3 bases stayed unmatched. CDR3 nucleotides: TGTGCCAGCAGCCAAACCGACAGGGGGAACACTGAAGCTTTCTTT. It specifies CASSQTDRGNTEAFF.

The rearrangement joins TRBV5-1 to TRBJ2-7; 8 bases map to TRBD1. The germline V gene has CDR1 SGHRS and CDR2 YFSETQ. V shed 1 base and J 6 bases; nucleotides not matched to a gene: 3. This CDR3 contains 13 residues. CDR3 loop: CASSLTGGFEQYF. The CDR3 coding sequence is TGCGCCAGCAGCTTGACAGGGGGTTTCGAGCAGTACTTC.

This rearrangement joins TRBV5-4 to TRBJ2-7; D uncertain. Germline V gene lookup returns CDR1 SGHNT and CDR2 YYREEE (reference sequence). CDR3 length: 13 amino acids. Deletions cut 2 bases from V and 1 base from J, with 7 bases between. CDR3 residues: CASSLDLSYEQYF. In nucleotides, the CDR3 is TGTGCCAGCAGCTTAGACTTATCCTACGAGCAGTACTTC.

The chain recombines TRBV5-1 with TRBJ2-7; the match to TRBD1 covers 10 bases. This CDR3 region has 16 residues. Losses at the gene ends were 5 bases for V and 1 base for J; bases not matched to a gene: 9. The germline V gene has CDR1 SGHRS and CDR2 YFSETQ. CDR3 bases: TGCGCCAGCAGAGGGTCGCGGGACAGGGGATCCTACGAGCAGTACTTC. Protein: CASRGSRDRGSYEQYF.

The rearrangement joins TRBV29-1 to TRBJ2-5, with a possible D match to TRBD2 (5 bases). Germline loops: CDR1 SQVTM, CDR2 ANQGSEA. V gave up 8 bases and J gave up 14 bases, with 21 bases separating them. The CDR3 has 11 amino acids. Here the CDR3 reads CSHRKGGLTYF. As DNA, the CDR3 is TGCAGCCACCGGAAAGGCGGACTGACCTACTTC.

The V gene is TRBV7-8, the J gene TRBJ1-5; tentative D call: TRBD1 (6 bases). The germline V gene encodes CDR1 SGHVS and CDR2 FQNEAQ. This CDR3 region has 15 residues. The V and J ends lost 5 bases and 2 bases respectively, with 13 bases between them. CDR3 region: CASSREGVGNQPQHF. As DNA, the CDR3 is TGTGCCAGCAGCCGAGAGGGGGTGGGCAATCAGCCCCAGCATTTT.

This CDR3 is CATSPTGPGQPQHF. For the CDR3, the DNA is TGTGCCACCAGCCCAACCGGCCCGGGGCAGCCCCAGCATTTT. The rearrangement links TRBV15 to TRBJ1-5; D unresolved. V was trimmed by 5 bases and J by 7 bases, leaving 15 bases between them. This CDR3 spans 14 amino acids. Germline lookup yields CDR1 LNHNV and CDR2 YYDKDF (reference sequence).

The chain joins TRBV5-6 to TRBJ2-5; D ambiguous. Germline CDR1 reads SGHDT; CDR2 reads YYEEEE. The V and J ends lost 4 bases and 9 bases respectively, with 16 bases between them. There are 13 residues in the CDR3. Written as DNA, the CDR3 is TGTGCCAGCAGCGCGCGTGCCCCCCTGGCCCAGTACTTC. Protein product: CASSARAPLAQYF.

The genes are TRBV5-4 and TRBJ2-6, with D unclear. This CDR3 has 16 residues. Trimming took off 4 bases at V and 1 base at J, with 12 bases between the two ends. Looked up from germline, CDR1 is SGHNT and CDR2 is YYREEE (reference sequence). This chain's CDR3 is CASSPLPGSGANVLTF. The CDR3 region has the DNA TGTGCCAGCAGCCCCCTCCCAGGATCTGGGGCCAACGTCCTGACTTTC. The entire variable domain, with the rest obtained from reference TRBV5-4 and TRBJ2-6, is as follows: ETGVTQSPTHLIKTRGQQVTLRCSSQSGHNTVSWYQQALGQGPQFIFQYYREEENGRGNFPPRFSGLQFPNYSSELNVNALELDDSALYLCASSPLPGSGANVLTFGAGSRLTVL.

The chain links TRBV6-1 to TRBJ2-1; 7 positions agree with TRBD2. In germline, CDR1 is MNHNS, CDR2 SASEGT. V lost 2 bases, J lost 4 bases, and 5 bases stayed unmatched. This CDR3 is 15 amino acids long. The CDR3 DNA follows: TGTGCCAGCAGTGAAAGATCTAGCGGATACAATGAGCAGTTCTTC. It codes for CASSERSSGYNEQFF.

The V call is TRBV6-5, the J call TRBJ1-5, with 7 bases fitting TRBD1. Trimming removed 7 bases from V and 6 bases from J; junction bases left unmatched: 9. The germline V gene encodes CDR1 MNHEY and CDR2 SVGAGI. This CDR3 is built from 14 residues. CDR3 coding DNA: TGTGCCAGCAACCCAACAGGGGTAGGTCAGCCCCAGCATTTT. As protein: CASNPTGVGQPQHF.

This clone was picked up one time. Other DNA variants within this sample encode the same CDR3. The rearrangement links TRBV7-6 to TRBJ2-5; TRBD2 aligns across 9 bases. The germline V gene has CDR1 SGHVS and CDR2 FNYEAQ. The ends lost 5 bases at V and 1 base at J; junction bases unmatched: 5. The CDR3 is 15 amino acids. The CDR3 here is CASSRAGGPQETQYF. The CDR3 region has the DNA TGTGCCAGCAGCCGCGCGGGGGGGCCCCAAGAGACCCAGTACTTC.

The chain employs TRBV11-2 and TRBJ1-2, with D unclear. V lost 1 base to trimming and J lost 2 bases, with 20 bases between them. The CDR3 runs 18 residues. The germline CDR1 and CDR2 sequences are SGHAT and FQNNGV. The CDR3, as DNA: TGTGCCAGCAGCTTAGTTGAGCAGGCCACCTGGAAAAACTATGGCTACACCTTC. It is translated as CASSLVEQATWKNYGYTF. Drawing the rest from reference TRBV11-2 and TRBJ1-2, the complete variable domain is EAGVAQSPRYKIIEKRQSVAFWCNPISGHATLYWYQQILGQGPKLLIQFQNNGVVDDSQLPKDRFSAERLKGVDSTLKIQPAKLEDSAVYLCASSLVEQATWKNYGYTFGSGTRLTVV.

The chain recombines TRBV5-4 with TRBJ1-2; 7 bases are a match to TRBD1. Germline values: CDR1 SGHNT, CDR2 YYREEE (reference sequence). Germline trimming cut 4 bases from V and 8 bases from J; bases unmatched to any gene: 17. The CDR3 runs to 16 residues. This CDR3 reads CASSPPGTALLLGYTF. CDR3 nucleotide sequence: TGTGCCAGCAGCCCCCCCGGGACAGCCCTACTTTTAGGCTACACCTTC.

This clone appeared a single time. In DNA, the CDR3 is TGTGCCAGTCTTCCGGGACTTCTCACTGATACGCAGTATTTT. Translated, it gives CASLPGLLTDTQYF. This chain links TRBV5-8 with TRBJ2-3; a weak D match, TRBD2 (6 bases). CDR1 and CDR2 from the germline V gene are SGHTS and YDEGEE. CDR3 length: 14 amino acids. With 8 bases removed from V and 6 bases from J, the gap between germline ends came to 19 bases.